The 3 T cell receptor beta chains reported below all come from one sample, sequenced in a study of identical twins. TCRdb re-derived calls from the 5' RACE reads in MiXCR, one entry per CDR3 protein. Of hundreds of thousands of distinct CDR3 sequences listed, roughly 18% were seen once; the top ten hold over 10%. In addition, the sample was reused for a study of T cells expressing NK-cell markers.

The sequencing input was PBMCs. The receptors derive from a woman aged 18-29 years in good health.

V is TRBV11-2 and J is TRBJ2-1; 9 nucleotides align to TRBD1. CDR1 and CDR2 (germline): SGHAT, FQNNGV. The CDR3 contains 14 residues. J was trimmed by 7 bases and V by 4 bases; bases with no gene match: 5. The CDR3 reads CASSSWGTGNEQFF. The CDR3 DNA reads TGTGCCAGCAGCTCTTGGGGGACAGGGAATGAGCAGTTCTTC.

This clonotype was picked up a small number of times. The genes are TRBV5-6 and TRBJ1-2; D may be TRBD1 (5 bases). Germline V gene lookup returns CDR1 SGHDT and CDR2 YYEEEE. The V end lost 2 bases, the J end lost 5 bases, and 10 bases lay between the germline ends. The CDR3 length is 13 residues. The CDR3 sequence: CASSFVGPYGYTF. CDR3 in DNA: TGTGCCAGCAGCTTCGTGGGGCCGTATGGCTACACCTTC.

This clonotype was observed at least ten times. The V call is TRBV20-1, the J call TRBJ1-1, with a possible D match to TRBD1 (6 bases). V lost 5 bases and J lost 3, with 10 bases in between. The CDR3 length is 12 residues. CDR1 is DFQATT and CDR2 is SNEGSKA in the germline V gene (reference sequence). The CDR3 DNA follows: TGCAGTGCTGAGAGGACAGACACTGAAGCTTTCTTT. Its protein product is CSAERTDTEAFF.